This entry lists 13 T cell receptor beta chains sequenced from one sample in a study of CD8+CD57+ T cells in acquired aplastic anemia (dated by TCRdb to the late 2010s). Expansion of CD8+CD57+ cells had been shown by flow cytometry in the patients chosen for sequencing. These reads were obtained on an Illumina HiSeq 2000. Genomic DNA served as template for TCR beta VDJ combination and CDR3 sequence profiling. The public reads were reprocessed in TCRdb via fastp at Q25 and MiXCR, keeping in-frame beta chains. Here each entry gathers all rows of one CDR3 protein and keeps the most common genes and DNA. The sample records 400,000 to 600,000 distinct CDR3 sequences, 25% to 40% of which are singletons. The ten largest account for 0.82% of the sample. Material for sequencing was sorted CD4+, CD8+, or CD8+CD57+ T cells (not recorded which) from PBMCs. These receptor sequences come from a human donor with aplastic anemia.

This clonotype was recorded many times. The CDR3 here is CASAPEVGGYTF. In nucleotides, the CDR3 is TGCGCCAGCGCACCTGAGGTCGGTGGCTACACCTTC. This chain joins TRBV5-1 and TRBJ1-2; D call uncertain. Germline lookup yields CDR1 SGHRS and CDR2 YFSETQ. The V end lost 7 bases, the J end lost 7 bases, and 14 bases lay between the germline ends. This CDR3 is 12 amino acids long. The full variable domain, in which reference TRBV5-1 and TRBJ1-2 provide the parts outside the CDR3, is KAGVTQTPRYLIKTRGQQVTLSCSPISGHRSVSWYQQTPGQGLQFLFEYFSETQRNKGNFPGRFSGRQFSNSRSEMNVSTLELGDSALYLCASAPEVGGYTFGSGTRLTVV.

This clonotype was recorded at least ten times. This rearrangement joins TRBV7-3 to TRBJ1-5; 7 nucleotides match TRBD1. Losses at the gene ends were 5 bases for V and 7 bases for J; bases not matched to a gene: 5. The CDR3 is 13 amino acids. Germline V CDR1 and CDR2: SGHTA, FQGTGA. CDR3 loop: CASSTGVLQPQHF. The CDR3 bases are TGTGCCAGCAGCACAGGGGTCCTGCAGCCCCAGCATTTT. Full variable domain (rest looked up from reference TRBV7-3 and TRBJ1-5): GAGVSQTPSNKVTEKGKYVELRCDPISGHTALYWYRQSLGQGPEFLIYFQGTGAADDSGLPNDRFFAVRPEGSVSTLKIQRTERGDSAVYLCASSTGVLQPQHFGDGTRLSIL.

This clonotype was observed a few times. The chain carries TRBV19 and TRBJ2-5; D possibly matches TRBD1 or TRBD2 (7 bases each). CDR1 and CDR2 (germline): LNHDA, SQIVND (reference sequence). Trimming cost V 7 bases and J 1 base, with 13 bases left between them. The CDR3 runs 14 residues. CDR3 nucleotide sequence: TGTGCCAGTACTCAGGGGGGGATCCAAGAGACCCAGTACTTC. Translated: CASTQGGIQETQYF.

A remark on this clonotype: One base away lies a much larger clone, so this may be a sequencing read error. The J gene is TRBJ1-1, the V gene TRBV4-1; a possible D gene is TRBD1 (6 bases). Germline CDR1 reads MGHRA; CDR2 reads YSYEKL. The CDR3 runs 14 residues. In DNA form, the CDR3 reads TGCGCCAGCAGCGGACGGACAGTGAACACTGAAGCTCTCTTT. Its protein is CASSGRTVNTEALF.

The sample holds one count of this clonotype. The chain employs TRBV29-1 and TRBJ1-5; maybe TRBD1 (5 bases). The CDR3 spans 15 residues. From germline, CDR1 is SQVTM and CDR2 ANQGSEA. V dropped 7 bases and J dropped 7 bases, with 23 bases sitting between them. The CDR3 bases are TGCAGCGGCTCCGACCGGGACCGGGAAGCCCAGCCCCAGCATTTT. Translating gives CSGSDRDREAQPQHF.

This chain links TRBV15 with TRBJ2-7; D unresolved. Germline CDR1 LNHNV, CDR2 YYDKDF (reference sequence). The CDR3 length is 14 residues. Trimming cost V 3 bases and J 4 bases, with 13 bases left between them. The CDR3 reads CATSSAFSRYEQYF. As DNA, the CDR3 is TGTGCCACCAGCAGTGCGTTCTCCAGGTACGAGCAGTACTTC.

To note about this clonotype: A much larger clone is a single base away; this may be a read error. This rearrangement joins TRBV7-4 to TRBJ1-2; 10 bases fit TRBD1. CDR3 size: 17 residues. Germline V gene sequence: CDR1 SGHVT, CDR2 SQSDAQ. The CDR3 DNA is TGTGCCAGCAGCTCTCCGGACAGGGGGTTAGCTAACTATGGCTGCACCTTC. Translated, it gives CASSSPDRGLANYGCTF. The full variable domain, rest sourced from reference TRBV7-4 and TRBJ1-2, is GAGVSQSPRYKVAKRGRDVALRCDSISGHVTLYWYRQTLGQGSEVLTYSQSDAQRDKSGRPSGRFSAERPERSVSTLKIQRTEQGDSAVYLCASSSPDRGLANYGCTFGSGTRLTVV.

Worth noting for this clonotype: Given a much more abundant clone one base away, this may be a read error. The gene calls are TRBV19 and TRBJ1-1, with a weak D call TRBD1 (5 bases). Germline V gives CDR1 LNHDA, CDR2 SQIVND (reference sequence). CDR3 length: 12 amino acids. In nucleotides, the CDR3 is TGTGCCACTATAGGGGTGAACACTGAAGCTCTCTTT. It is translated as CATIGVNTEALF.

This clonotype was recorded many times. CDR3 in DNA: TGTGCCATCAGTGAGTTGGCCTACGAGCAGTACTTC. Translated: CAISELAYEQYF. The chain has TRBV10-3 and TRBJ2-7; D ambiguous. V gave up 1 base and J gave up 2 bases, with 3 bases separating them. The CDR3 extends over 12 amino acids. Germline V gene lookup returns CDR1 ENHRY and CDR2 SYGVKD.

A few counts support this clonotype. The CDR3 loop is CASSEGQSAYTF. In DNA, the CDR3 is TGTGCCAGCAGCGAAGGACAGAGCGCTTACACCTTC. The chain recombines TRBV3-1 with TRBJ1-2; the D gene is possibly TRBD1 (6 bases). In germline, CDR1 is LGHDT, CDR2 YNNKEL (reference sequence). CDR3 length: 12 residues. The ends were cut back, 5 bases at V and 11 bases at J, with 15 bases in the middle.

The chain joins TRBV29-1 to TRBJ2-6, with TRBD2 matching 14 bases. The V segment lost 1 base and the J segment 2 bases; nucleotides outside the gene matches: 1. The CDR3 extends over 17 amino acids. Per the germline V gene, CDR1 is SQVTM and CDR2 is ANQGSEA. The CDR3 region has the DNA TGCAGCGTTGAAGTGGGACTAGCGGGAGCTGGGGCCAACGTCCTGACTTTC. As protein: CSVEVGLAGAGANVLTF.

This chain connects TRBV7-6 to TRBJ1-2; D not certain. This CDR3 has 15 amino acids. Trimming pared 5 bases from V and 4 bases from J, leaving 17 bases between. CDR1 is SGHVS, CDR2 FNYEAQ, per germline. CDR3 amino acids: CASSPYKGTGYGYTF. In DNA form, the CDR3 reads TGTGCCAGCAGCCCTTACAAGGGAACTGGCTATGGCTACACCTTC.

The chain carries TRBV2 and TRBJ1-2, with 9 bases that match TRBD1. Germline V CDR1 and CDR2: SNHLY, FYNNEI. J gave up 4 bases and V 4 bases, and 7 bases lay outside the gene matches. The CDR3 extends over 15 amino acids. This chain's CDR3 is CASSGLGTGIYGYTF. The CDR3 DNA follows: TGTGCCAGCAGTGGTCTTGGGACAGGGATCTATGGCTACACCTTC.